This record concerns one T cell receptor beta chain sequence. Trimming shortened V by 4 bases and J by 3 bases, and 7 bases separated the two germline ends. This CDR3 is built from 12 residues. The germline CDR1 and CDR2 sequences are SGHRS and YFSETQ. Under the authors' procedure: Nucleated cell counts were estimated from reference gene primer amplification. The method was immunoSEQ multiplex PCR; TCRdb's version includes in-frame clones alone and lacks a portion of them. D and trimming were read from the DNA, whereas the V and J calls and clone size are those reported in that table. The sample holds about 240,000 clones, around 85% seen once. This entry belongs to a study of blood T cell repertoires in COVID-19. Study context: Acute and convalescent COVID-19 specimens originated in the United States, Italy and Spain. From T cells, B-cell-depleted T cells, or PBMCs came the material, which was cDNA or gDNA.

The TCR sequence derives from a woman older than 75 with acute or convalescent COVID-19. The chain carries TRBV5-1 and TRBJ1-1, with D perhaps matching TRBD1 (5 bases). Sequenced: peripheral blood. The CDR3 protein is CASSPGDTEAFF. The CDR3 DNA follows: TGCGCCAGCAGCCCGGGGGACACTGAAGCTTTCTTT.